Sequencing of this TCR beta chain was carried out in a study of cytomegalovirus exposure and HLA in healthy donors. The CDR3 is 13 residues long. Germline CDR1 and CDR2: SGHDT and YYEEEE. This clone was seen a handful of times. A read error may account for a junction end that differs from germline. A multiplex PCR was run with 60 Vbeta primers and 13 Jbeta primers. Here immunoSEQ multiplex PCR was the method, and the copy in TCRdb shows in-frame clones only, minus some. Counted here are 220,000 or so clones, more than 60% occurring once; the ten biggest clones make up approximately 1.5%. The specimen was PBMCs. The V call is TRBV5-6, the J call TRBJ2-3, with D tentatively TRBD2 (5 bases). The TCR sequence derives from a man in his forties or fifties in good health and CMV-seronegative. This CDR3 is CASRLDFTDTQYF. The CDR3 DNA follows: TGTGCCAGCAGATTGGACTTCACCGATACGCAGTATTTT.